The rows below give T cell receptor beta chains drawn from one sample of a study of regulatory T cells in long-lasting Graves disease. TCRdb passed the multiplex PCR reads through MiXCR, listing each CDR3 protein once. Counted here are fewer than 650,000 distinct CDR3 sequences, roughly 15% occurring once; the ten biggest clones make up 12%. The sample was also linked to a second study, of T cells in Graves' hyperthyroidism and ophthalmopathy.

The input for sequencing was peripheral blood mononuclear cells (PBMCs), taken at new diagnosis, from a patient treated with antithyroid drugs. The origin of the receptors is a man aged 18-30 years with Graves disease. The CDR3 runs from the conserved cysteine through the conserved F or W. The D gene is left open where the match is weak. Expanded clones get a size class; other rows say once, few or many, or leave the size out.

j_call clone_size d_call v_call cdr3_aa cdr3_nt
TRBJ1-4 many . TRBV12-3/TRBV12-4 CASSSGRQSNEKLFF TGTGCCAGCAGTTCGGGGAGGCAAAGTAATGAAAAACTGTTTTTT
TRBJ2-3 few . TRBV9 CASSVALLGDTQYF TGTGCCAGCAGCGTAGCCCTACTGGGTGATACGCAGTATTTT
TRBJ2-7 many . TRBV28 CASSPEANRRYEQYF TGTGCCAGCAGCCCCGAGGCAAACAGACGATACGAGCAGTACTTC
TRBJ2-1 few TRBD2 TRBV5-1 CASSPRVAGSYNEQFF TGCGCCAGCAGCCCCCGGGTAGCGGGCTCCTACAATGAGCAGTTCTTC
TRBJ1-5 many . TRBV12-3/TRBV12-4 CASSPNQGYQPQHF TGTGCCAGCAGCCCCAACCAGGGGTATCAGCCCCAGCATTTT
TRBJ1-2 many . TRBV12-5 CASASWGESENGYTF TGTGCTAGTGCCTCCTGGGGGGAGTCTGAAAATGGCTACACCTTC
TRBJ2-2 . . TRBV6-2/TRBV6-3 CASSPTPGDGTGELFF TGTGCCAGCAGTCCTACTCCAGGGGACGGCACCGGGGAGCTGTTTTTT
TRBJ2-3 . . TRBV2 CASSENAAVSTDTQYF TGTGCCAGCAGTGAAAATGCAGCGGTGAGCACAGATACGCAGTATTTT
TRBJ2-1 few . TRBV7-8 CASSKSLSQPRSYNEQFF TGTGCCAGCAGCAAAAGCTTAAGCCAGCCGCGCTCCTACAATGAGCAGTTCTTC
TRBJ2-1 . . TRBV11-3 CASSLGASVSISLSNEQFF TGTGCCAGCAGCTTAGGGGCTAGCGTTTCTATCTCGCTATCCAATGAGCAGTTCTTC
TRBJ2-5 many TRBD2 TRBV6-1 CASSVSGPKETQYF TGTGCCAGCAGTGTTAGCGGGCCCAAAGAGACCCAGTACTTC
TRBJ1-4 few TRBD1 TRBV12-3/TRBV12-4 CASSFDRGNGNEKLFF TGTGCCAGCAGTTTCGACAGGGGGAATGGAAATGAAAAACTGTTTTTT
TRBJ2-7 . TRBD2 TRBV5-1 CASSLHSGSVYEQYF TGCGCCAGCAGCTTGCACAGCGGGAGTGTCTACGAGCAGTACTTC
TRBJ1-5 many . TRBV12-3/TRBV12-4 CASSAPGEIFSNQPQHF TGTGCCAGCAGTGCCCCGGGGGAGATTTTTAGCAATCAGCCCCAGCATTTT
TRBJ2-3 . TRBD2 TRBV7-3 CASSQGLAGASTDTQYF TGTGCCAGCAGCCAAGGACTAGCGGGAGCTAGCACAGATACGCAGTATTTT
TRBJ2-3 . . TRBV10-3 CAISEAMGIADTQYF TGTGCCATCAGTGAGGCGATGGGGATCGCAGATACGCAGTATTTT
TRBJ1-1 . . TRBV4-1 CASSQVTGTEAFF TGCGCCAGCAGCCAAGTTACTGGGACTGAAGCTTTCTTT
TRBJ2-1 many . TRBV7-2 CASSYNYNEQFF TGTGCCAGCAGCTACAACTACAATGAGCAGTTCTTC
TRBJ2-1 few TRBD2 TRBV11-2 CASSQQGTSGTYNEQFF TGTGCCAGCAGCCAACAAGGGACTAGCGGAACCTACAATGAGCAGTTCTTC
TRBJ2-7 many . TRBV13 CASSPLLAPLGEQYF TGTGCCAGCAGCCCGCTCCTCGCCCCCTTAGGGGAGCAGTACTTC
TRBJ1-2 . . TRBV6-5 CASSYSRGRNYGYTF TGTGCCAGCAGTTACTCGAGAGGGCGTAATTATGGCTACACCTTC
TRBJ1-5 few . TRBV10-2 CASSERPADQPQHF TGCGCCAGCAGTGAAAGGCCTGCAGATCAGCCCCAGCATTTT
TRBJ1-4 many . TRBV30 CAWSQGTNEKLFF TGTGCCTGGAGTCAGGGGACTAATGAAAAACTGTTTTTT
TRBJ2-1 many TRBD2 TRBV18 CASSKGEGGPREQFF TGTGCCAGCTCAAAAGGTGAGGGAGGGCCACGGGAGCAGTTCTTC
TRBJ1-1 few . TRBV5-4 CASSSTAVEAFF TGTGCCAGCAGTTCGACAGCGGTTGAAGCTTTCTTT
TRBJ2-7 . . TRBV20-1 CSVLGGEQYF TGCAGTGTATTGGGGGGCGAGCAGTACTTC
TRBJ1-1 . . TRBV7-9 CASSSGRVANTEAFF TGTGCCAGCAGCTCCGGTAGGGTGGCGAACACTGAAGCTTTCTTT
TRBJ1-1 . . TRBV12-3/TRBV12-4 CASSLGPLVEAFF TGTGCCAGCAGTTTAGGGCCCCTGGTTGAAGCTTTCTTT
TRBJ2-3 . TRBD2 TRBV20-1 CSARSLGLAGGGDTQYF TGCAGTGCTAGATCACTGGGACTAGCGGGAGGAGGGGATACGCAGTATTTT
TRBJ1-5 . TRBD1 TRBV18 CASSPQRTGSGQPQHF TGTGCCAGCTCACCACAAAGGACAGGGTCGGGTCAGCCCCAGCATTTT
TRBJ2-5 . TRBD2 TRBV5-1 CASSLKRGEETQYF TGCGCCAGCAGCTTAAAGCGGGGGGAAGAGACCCAGTACTTC
TRBJ2-7 . . TRBV7-3 CASSPGVVGNYEQYF TGTGCCAGCAGCCCCGGGGTGGTGGGGAACTACGAGCAGTACTTC
TRBJ2-3 many TRBD2 TRBV20-1 CSARYPPGLAGGTTDTQYF TGCAGTGCTAGATACCCTCCGGGACTAGCGGGAGGGACCACAGATACGCAGTATTTT
TRBJ2-5 . TRBD1 TRBV28 CASSLGGRGQETQYF TGTGCCAGCAGTTTAGGGGGCAGGGGGCAGGAGACCCAGTACTTC
TRBJ2-7 . . TRBV6-2/TRBV6-3 CASSQISSAYEQYF TGTGCCAGCAGCCAGATAAGCAGCGCCTACGAGCAGTACTTC
TRBJ2-3 . TRBD1 TRBV11-2 CASSSDTGGPTDTQYF TGTGCCAGCAGCTCCGACACAGGGGGACCCACAGATACGCAGTATTTT
TRBJ2-2 . TRBD2 TRBV27 CASQPGLANTGELFF TGTGCCAGTCAACCGGGACTAGCGAACACCGGGGAGCTGTTTTTT
TRBJ1-5 . TRBD1 TRBV20-1 CSAIRDRVTGAGQPQHF TGCAGTGCCATCCGGGACAGGGTGACGGGGGCGGGTCAGCCCCAGCATTTT
TRBJ2-3 many TRBD2 TRBV11-2 CASSPGGMVGREGDTQYF TGTGCCAGCAGCCCCGGGGGGATGGTCGGGCGGGAGGGTGATACGCAGTATTTT
TRBJ2-2 many TRBD1 TRBV10-3 CAISERTGIGELFF TGTGCCATCAGTGAGAGGACAGGGATCGGGGAGCTGTTTTTT
TRBJ2-1 . TRBD2 TRBV4-1 CASSQEFPSGSSYNEQFF TGCGCCAGCAGCCAAGAGTTCCCTAGCGGGAGCTCCTACAATGAGCAGTTCTTC
TRBJ2-1 many TRBD2 TRBV7-2 CASSRRTSGTGDEQFF TGTGCCAGCAGCCGCCGGACTAGCGGGACTGGAGATGAGCAGTTCTTC
TRBJ2-5 many . TRBV6-2/TRBV6-3 CASSEEWTRETQYF TGTGCCAGCAGTGAAGAATGGACACGAGAGACCCAGTACTTC
TRBJ1-2 many TRBD1 TRBV12-3/TRBV12-4 CASGAGTGFGYTF TGTGCCAGCGGAGCCGGGACAGGGTTTGGCTACACCTTC
TRBJ2-3 many . TRBV6-2/TRBV6-3 CASSAPPRLGATDTQYF TGTGCCAGCAGTGCGCCTCCCAGACTAGGGGCCACAGATACGCAGTATTTT